The clone carrying this T cell receptor beta chain was found many times. The antigen is unknown. This CDR3 has 13 residues. Trimming took off 4 bases at V and 5 bases at J, with 11 bases between the two ends. The V gene's germline CDR1 is SGHTA and CDR2 FQGTGA. The data belong to a study of CD8+CD57+ T cells in acquired aplastic anemia. Study results and caveats: The study identified roughly 29 CD8+ CDR3 sequences shared by patients and controls.

Both TCR beta VDJ combination and CDR3 sequence profiling were carried out. Genomic DNA was the template for this profiling. TCRdb fed the reads into MiXCR, producing one record per CDR3 protein. Of some 200,000 distinct CDR3 sequences in the sample, roughly 35% were seen once. This clonotype was obtained from a human donor in good health, serving as a control. Sequenced sample: sorted CD4+, CD8+, or CD8+CD57+ T cells (not recorded which) from PBMCs. The chain combines TRBV7-3 with TRBJ2-5; the D gene could be TRBD1 or TRBD2 (6 bases each). CDR3 in amino acids: CASSSGAGETQYF. In nucleotides, the CDR3 is TGTGCCAGCAGCTCGGGGGCGGGGGAGACCCAGTACTTC.